This TCR beta chain was sequenced during a study of identical twins. Study results and limitations: Twins showed weaker excess sharing in their beta out-of-frame sequences. Out-of-frame alpha sequences shared by twins showed excess low generation probability.

TCRdb used MiXCR to reprocess the 5' RACE reads, holding one entry per CDR3 protein. The data show just over 450,000 distinct CDR3 sequences, with 14% seen just once and around 0.57% held by the top ten. This clonotype was detected a few times. Its target is not known. This sample was shared with a second study, whose subject was yellow fever vaccine responses in identical twins. That study adds: Twins' T cell vaccine responses reportedly looked partly convergent, partly personalized.

The sequence derives from a woman aged 18-35 years in good health. The specimen was CD4+ T cells sorted from blood.

The CDR3 sequence is CASSLVVLAGGLKGYEQYF. CDR3 DNA: TGTGCCAGCAGCTTAGTCGTACTAGCGGGGGGGTTGAAGGGGTACGAGCAGTACTTC. The chain couples TRBV11-2 to TRBJ2-7; 13 positions match TRBD2. CDR3 size: 19 residues. Germline-derived CDR1 and CDR2 are SGHAT and FQNNGV. J lost 4 bases, V lost 1 base, and 13 bases had no gene match. Filled out from reference TRBV11-2 and TRBJ2-7, the complete variable domain reads EAGVAQSPRYKIIEKRQSVAFWCNPISGHATLYWYQQILGQGPKLLIQFQNNGVVDDSQLPKDRFSAERLKGVDSTLKIQPAKLEDSAVYLCASSLVVLAGGLKGYEQYFGPGTRLTVT.